Shown below are 16 T cell receptor beta chains from a single sample sequenced in a study of blood T cell repertoires in COVID-19 (dated by TCRdb to 2020 to 2022). The library was generated by the immunoSEQ multiplex PCR assay. What TCRdb holds here is the immuneACCESS table cut down to in-frame rearrangements. Part of the clones is not present; checked against another copy, under half of the missing clones reflect an unresolved V gene, and the others are unexplained. The sample table contains approximately 100,000 clones; only one count was recorded for around nine tenths of them. The ten largest clones add up to around a tenth of the sample. Sequencing was done on a sample of peripheral blood. Receptors originate from a man aged 50 or older with acute or convalescent COVID-19.

CDR3 amino acids: CASSHGGLADYNEQFF. The CDR3 DNA follows: TGTGCCAGCAGCCATGGGGGACTAGCGGACTACAATGAGCAGTTCTTC. The J gene is TRBJ2-1, the V gene TRBV5-5, with 11 bases matching TRBD2. Looked up from germline, CDR1 is SGHKS and CDR2 is YYEKEE (reference sequence). This CDR3 contains 16 residues. V shed 4 bases and J 3 bases; nucleotides not matched to a gene: 6. The full variable domain, rest sourced from reference TRBV5-5 and TRBJ2-1, is DAGVTQSPTHLIKTRGQQVTLRCSPISGHKSVSWYQQVLGQGPQFIFQYYEKEERGRGNFPDRFSARQFPNYSSELNVNALLLGDSALYLCASSHGGLADYNEQFFGPGTRLTVL.

CDR3 DNA sequence: TGTGCCAGCAGTGTAGGGACAGGGTCCGCTTACGAGCAGTACTTC. Protein: CASSVGTGSAYEQYF. The rearrangement links TRBV25-1 to TRBJ2-7, with 9 nucleotides matching TRBD1. The V gene end was trimmed by 4 bases and the J gene end by 4 bases; junction bases not matched to a gene: 8. This CDR3 is built from 15 residues. The V gene's germline CDR1 is MGHDK and CDR2 SYGVNS.

The V gene is TRBV5-1, the J gene TRBJ1-3, with D hard to call. Between the trimmed V and J ends, which lost 2 bases and 0 bases, there was a span of 9 bases. This CDR3 has 15 residues. Germline lookup yields CDR1 SGHRS and CDR2 YFSETQ. CDR3: CASSFDGASGNTIYF. Written as DNA, the CDR3 is TGCGCCAGCAGCTTTGATGGAGCCTCTGGAAACACCATATATTTT.

The J gene is TRBJ2-7, the V gene TRBV5-6, with 8 bases fitting TRBD1. The CDR3 is made up of 15 amino acids. Trimming cost V 4 bases and J 1 base; bases outside gene matches: 7. The germline gives CDR1 SGHDT, CDR2 YYEEEE. The CDR3 spells CASSPPGQVSYEQYF. In DNA, the CDR3 is TGTGCCAGCAGCCCGCCGGGACAGGTTTCCTACGAGCAGTACTTC. Based on the CDR3 plus reference TRBV5-6 and TRBJ2-7, the full variable domain is DAGVTQSPTHLIKTRGQQVTLRCSPKSGHDTVSWYQQALGQGPQFIFQYYEEEERQRGNFPDRFSGHQFPNYSSELNVNALLLGDSALYLCASSPPGQVSYEQYFGPGTRLTVT.

The chain's CDR3 is CASSQWGQSGNTIYF. CDR3 sequence (DNA): TGTGCCAGCAGTCAGTGGGGACAGAGTGGAAACACCATATATTTT. V is TRBV28 and J is TRBJ1-3; 7 positions match TRBD1. V shed 5 bases, J shed 3 bases, and the junction held 7 bases outside the gene matches. The CDR3 extends over 15 amino acids. The V gene's germline CDR1 is MDHEN and CDR2 SYDVKM.

The rearrangement links TRBV19 to TRBJ2-7; 9 nucleotides match TRBD2. V dropped 5 bases and J dropped 4; count of bases not matched to a gene: 9. Germline lookup yields CDR1 LNHDA and CDR2 SQIVND (reference sequence). The CDR3 loop spans 15 amino acids. CDR3 loop: CASSRGSGSSYEQYF. Written as DNA, the CDR3 is TGTGCCAGTAGTCGCGGTAGCGGGAGTTCGTACGAGCAGTACTTC.

This clone was detected only a few times. V usage is TRBV19 and J usage is TRBJ2-1; D might be TRBD1 (6 bases). The CDR3 has 17 amino acids. V lost 4 bases to trimming and J lost 4 bases, with 20 bases between them. CDR1 LNHDA and CDR2 SQIVND come from the germline V gene (reference sequence). The CDR3 reads CASSKGGTSFFYNEQFF. DNA for the CDR3: TGTGCCAGTAGTAAGGGTGGGACAAGTTTTTTTTACAATGAGCAGTTCTTC.

This chain connects TRBV6-5 to TRBJ1-1; D not resolved. Germline-derived CDR1 and CDR2 are MNHEY and SVGAGI. The V and J ends lost 6 bases and 5 bases respectively, with 10 bases between them. This CDR3 has 12 amino acids. The CDR3 is CASSRGGTEAFF. CDR3 DNA: TGTGCCAGCAGCCGAGGAGGGACTGAAGCTTTCTTT.

For the CDR3, the DNA is TGTGCCAGCAGCCTGGATGCTGGGGGACTAGCGGGAGAAAAAAACATTCAGTACTTC. Amino acids: CASSLDAGGLAGEKNIQYF. The chain uses TRBV5-4 and TRBJ2-4; 14 nucleotides align to TRBD2. Germline values: CDR1 SGHNT, CDR2 YYREEE (reference sequence). The CDR3 length is 19 residues. V lost 4 bases and J lost 4; bases outside the gene matches: 13.

This clone was seen a few times. The chain combines TRBV24-1 with TRBJ1-1, with 12 bases matching TRBD1. J gave up 4 bases and V 3 bases, and 5 bases lay outside the gene matches. The length of the CDR3 is 16 residues. CDR1 and CDR2 (germline): KGHDR, SFDVKD. DNA of the CDR3: TGTGCCACCAGTGATGGGACAGGGGGCACGGGCACTGAAGCTTTCTTT. It specifies CATSDGTGGTGTEAFF.

CDR3 sequence: CASSLARQGMGIREQYF. CDR3 DNA sequence: TGTGCCAGCAGCTTGGCTAGACAGGGGATGGGAATAAGGGAGCAGTACTTC. This chain joins TRBV11-2 and TRBJ2-7, with 8 bases lining up with TRBD1. The CDR3 length is 17 residues. Trimming took 3 bases from V and 7 from J; bases not matched to a gene: 17. Germline assignment: CDR1 SGHAT and CDR2 FQNNGV.

The chain is built from TRBV4-2 and TRBJ2-3, with 10 nucleotides matching TRBD2. This CDR3 is 18 amino acids long. V gave up 1 base and J gave up 0 bases; unmatched junction bases: 7. CDR1 is LGHNA and CDR2 is YNFKEQ in the germline V gene. The CDR3 protein is CASSQGNSGRTSTDTQYF. CDR3 DNA: TGTGCCAGCAGCCAAGGAAATAGCGGGAGGACAAGCACAGATACGCAGTATTTT.

CDR3 coding DNA: TGTGCCAGCAGCTCGAAAGGCCCGGGTGAGCAGTTCTTC. Its protein product is CASSSKGPGEQFF. The V call is TRBV7-9, the J call TRBJ2-1, with D unresolved. V lost 4 bases, J lost 9 bases, and 13 bases lay in between. CDR1 is SEHNR and CDR2 is FQNEAQ in the germline V gene (reference sequence). The length of the CDR3 is 13 residues.

The chain couples TRBV19 to TRBJ2-2, with 10 bases aligning to TRBD1. The germline gives CDR1 LNHDA, CDR2 SQIVND (reference sequence). The CDR3 length is 17 residues. The trim removed 5 bases at V and 5 bases at J, leaving 11 bases unmatched. The CDR3: CASSRQGARVSTGELFF. Written as DNA, the CDR3 is TGTGCCAGTAGTCGACAGGGGGCGCGAGTCTCAACCGGGGAGCTGTTTTTT.

J is TRBJ1-2 and V is TRBV10-3; 8 positions match TRBD1. The CDR3 runs 12 residues. Germline V gives CDR1 ENHRY, CDR2 SYGVKD. Germline trimming cut 8 bases from V and 3 bases from J; bases unmatched to any gene: 2. CDR3 sequence reads: CAISDRDYGYTF. CDR3 in DNA: TGTGCCATCTCGGACAGGGACTATGGCTACACCTTC.

CDR3 sequence reads: CASSQLAGEDTQYF. The CDR3 bases are TGTGCCAGCAGCCAACTAGCGGGGGAAGATACGCAGTATTTT. The chain carries TRBV3-1 (or the pseudogene TRBV3-2) and TRBJ2-3, with 10 bases lining up with TRBD2. The CDR3 runs to 14 residues. Germline lookup yields CDR1 LGHDT and CDR2 YNNKEL (reference sequence). V lost 2 bases to trimming and J lost 5 bases; unmatched junction nucleotides: 1.